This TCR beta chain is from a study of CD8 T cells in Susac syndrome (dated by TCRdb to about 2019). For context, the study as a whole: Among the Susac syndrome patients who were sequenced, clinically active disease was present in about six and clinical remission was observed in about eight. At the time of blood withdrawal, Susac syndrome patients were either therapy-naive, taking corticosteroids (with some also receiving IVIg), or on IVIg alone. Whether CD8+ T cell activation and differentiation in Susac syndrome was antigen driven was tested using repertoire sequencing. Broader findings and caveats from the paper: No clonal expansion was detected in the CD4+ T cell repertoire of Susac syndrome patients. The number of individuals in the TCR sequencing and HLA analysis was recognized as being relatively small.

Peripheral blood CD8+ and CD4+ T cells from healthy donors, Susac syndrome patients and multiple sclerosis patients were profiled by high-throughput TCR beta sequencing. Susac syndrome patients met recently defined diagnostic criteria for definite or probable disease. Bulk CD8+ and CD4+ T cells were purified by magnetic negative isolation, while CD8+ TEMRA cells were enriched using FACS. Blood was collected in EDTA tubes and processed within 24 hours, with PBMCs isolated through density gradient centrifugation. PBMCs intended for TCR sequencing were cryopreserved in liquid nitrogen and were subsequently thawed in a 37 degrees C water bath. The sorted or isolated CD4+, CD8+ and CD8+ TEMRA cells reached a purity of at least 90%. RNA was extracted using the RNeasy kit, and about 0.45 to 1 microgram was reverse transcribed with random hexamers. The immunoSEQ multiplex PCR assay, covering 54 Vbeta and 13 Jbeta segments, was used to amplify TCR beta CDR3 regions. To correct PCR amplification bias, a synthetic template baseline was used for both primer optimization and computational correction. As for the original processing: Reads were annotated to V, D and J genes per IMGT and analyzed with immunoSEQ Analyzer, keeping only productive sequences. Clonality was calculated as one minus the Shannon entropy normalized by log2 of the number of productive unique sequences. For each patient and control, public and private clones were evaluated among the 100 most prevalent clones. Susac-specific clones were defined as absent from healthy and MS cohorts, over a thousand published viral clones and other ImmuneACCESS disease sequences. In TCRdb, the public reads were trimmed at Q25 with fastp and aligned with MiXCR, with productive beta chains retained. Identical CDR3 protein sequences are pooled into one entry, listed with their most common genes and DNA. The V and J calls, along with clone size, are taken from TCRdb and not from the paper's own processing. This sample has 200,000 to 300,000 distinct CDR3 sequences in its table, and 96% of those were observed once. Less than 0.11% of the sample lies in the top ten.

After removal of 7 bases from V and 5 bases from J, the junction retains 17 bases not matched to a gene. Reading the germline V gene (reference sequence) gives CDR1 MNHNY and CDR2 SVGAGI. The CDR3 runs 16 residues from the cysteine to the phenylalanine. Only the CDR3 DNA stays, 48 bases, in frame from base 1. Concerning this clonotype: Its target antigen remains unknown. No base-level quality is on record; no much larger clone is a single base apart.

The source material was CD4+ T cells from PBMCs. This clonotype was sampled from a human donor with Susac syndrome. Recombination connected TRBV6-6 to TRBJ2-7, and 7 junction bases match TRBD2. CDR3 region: CASTPGTAGVVHEQYF. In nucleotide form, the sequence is TGTGCCAGCACCCCCGGGACCGCGGGAGTCGTACACGAGCAGTACTTC.